The subject of this entry is one T cell receptor beta chain. The antigen remains unidentified. CDR1 and CDR2 (germline): MNHEY, SVGAGI. The CDR3 sequence is 15 residues long. V was pared by 7 bases and J by 5 bases, with 20 bases between. The study pooled second doses at about 4 or about 12 weeks. The data are from a study of T cell responses to AZD1222 COVID-19 vaccine. Points from the study as a whole: At baseline, seropositivity was found in only a handful of AZD1222 recipients. Only after the peak T cell response were repertoires sampled.

Assay: immunoSEQ multiplex PCR; the TCRdb copy retains only in-frame clones and omits some. The top ten hold about 5% of the sample, which has around 110,000 clones, 70% to 90% seen once. The starting material was peripheral blood, obtained 28 days after the second AZD1222 dose. This TCR derives from an adult who received the AZD1222 COVID-19 vaccine. The rearrangement joins TRBV6-5 to TRBJ1-2; possible D gene TRBD1, 5 bases. The CDR3 DNA follows: TGTGCCAGCACCTTCGGGGCAACCTCTTCATATGGCTACACCTTC. Translated: CASTFGATSSYGYTF.